This TCR beta chain originates from a study of neoadjuvant nivolumab and ipilimumab in lung cancer. CDR1 and CDR2 (germline): SEHNR, FQNEAQ (reference sequence). The length of the CDR3 is 16 residues. The V gene end was trimmed by 5 bases and the J gene end by 2 bases; junction bases not matched to a gene: 12. The table came from immunoSEQ multiplex PCR; TCRdb's copy has only in-frame clones and leaves some out. Here the sample spans approximately 40,000 clones, roughly 89% being singletons. This specimen was peripheral blood, taken before neoadjuvant nivolumab, alone or with ipilimumab. The receptor was isolated from an adult with non-small cell lung cancer. This rearrangement joins TRBV7-9 to TRBJ2-7; 7 nucleotides match TRBD2. The CDR3 DNA is TGTGCCAGCAGCCTCACGGGGGGTTTTAGGCCCTACGAGCAGTACTTC. It specifies CASSLTGGFRPYEQYF.